These T cell receptor beta chains were read from a single sample in a study of blood T cell repertoires in COVID-19. Assay used: immunoSEQ multiplex PCR; TCRdb lists only in-frame clones, some missing. Counted here are roughly 430,000 clones, approximately 91% occurring once; the ten biggest clones make up roughly 1.4%. Sequences were obtained from PBMCs or T cells enriched from blood (not recorded which). These receptors were collected from a woman between 18 and 29 years old who had been exposed to COVID-19. The CDR3 runs from the conserved cysteine through the conserved F or W. The D gene is left open where the match is weak.

j_call	d_call	v_call	cdr3_aa
TRBJ1-2	-	TRBV3-1/TRBV3-2	CASSLSILGGYTF
TRBJ2-1	TRBD2	TRBV24-1	CATSDRSGGWEQFF
TRBJ1-5	-	TRBV11-2	CASSLDSGQYYDAQHF
TRBJ1-4	TRBD1	TRBV5-6	CASSITGGDEKLFF
TRBJ2-5	-	TRBV28	CASSLMESGQETQYF
TRBJ1-5	-	TRBV10-3	CAISANRDTNQPQHF
TRBJ2-4	TRBD1	TRBV28	CASSWRRDRVNIQYF
TRBJ2-7	-	TRBV7-9	CASSRPRQESYEQYF
TRBJ1-3	-	TRBV28	CASSSGSGYSGNTIYF
TRBJ1-1	TRBD1	TRBV19	CASTRSGTGSMNTEAFF
TRBJ2-7	-	TRBV15	CATSRDKTDLYEQYF
TRBJ1-2	-	TRBV6-5	CASSSLGRRNYGYTF
TRBJ2-1	-	TRBV2	CASSEEALLGEQFF
TRBJ1-2	-	TRBV4-1	CASSQEPQTYYYGYTF
TRBJ2-7	-	TRBV7-2	CASSRDFDYEQYF
TRBJ1-1	-	TRBV28	CASSFSQANTEAFF
TRBJ1-5	-	TRBV19	CASSTMGDNQPQHF
TRBJ1-2	TRBD1	TRBV5-4	CASSLGDRANYGYTF
TRBJ2-7	-	TRBV18	CASSRVGRSSYEQYF
TRBJ1-6	-	TRBV2	CASSEAWGEGQPLHF
TRBJ2-1	-	TRBV10-1	CASSESRGISYNEQFF